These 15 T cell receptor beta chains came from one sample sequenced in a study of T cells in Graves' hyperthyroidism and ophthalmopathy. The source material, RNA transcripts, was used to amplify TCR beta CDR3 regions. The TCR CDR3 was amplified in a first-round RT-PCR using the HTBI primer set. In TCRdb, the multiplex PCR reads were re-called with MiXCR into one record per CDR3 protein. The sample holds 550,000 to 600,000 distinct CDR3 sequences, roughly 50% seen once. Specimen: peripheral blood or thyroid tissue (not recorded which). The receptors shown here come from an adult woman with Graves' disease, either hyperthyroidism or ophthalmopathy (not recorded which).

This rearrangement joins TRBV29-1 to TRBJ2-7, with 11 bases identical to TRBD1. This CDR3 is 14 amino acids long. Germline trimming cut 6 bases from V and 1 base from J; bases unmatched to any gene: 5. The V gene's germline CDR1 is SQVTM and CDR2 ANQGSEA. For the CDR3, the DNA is TGCAGCGTCCCGGGACAGGGGGGATCCTACGAGCAGTACTTC. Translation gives CSVPGQGGSYEQYF.

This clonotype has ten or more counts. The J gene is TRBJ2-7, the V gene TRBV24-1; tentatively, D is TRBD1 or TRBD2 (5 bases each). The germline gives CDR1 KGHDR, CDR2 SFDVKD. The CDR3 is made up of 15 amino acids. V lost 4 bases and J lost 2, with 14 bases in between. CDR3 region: CATSDNRDGAYEQYF. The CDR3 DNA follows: TGTGCCACCAGTGACAATCGGGACGGAGCCTACGAGCAGTACTTC.

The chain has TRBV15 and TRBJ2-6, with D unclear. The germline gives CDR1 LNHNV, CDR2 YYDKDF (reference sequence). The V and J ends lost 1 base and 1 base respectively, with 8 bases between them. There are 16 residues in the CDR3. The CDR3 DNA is TGTGCCACCAGCAGAGGAGGAGCATCTGGGGCCAACGTCCTGACTTTC. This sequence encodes CATSRGGASGANVLTF.

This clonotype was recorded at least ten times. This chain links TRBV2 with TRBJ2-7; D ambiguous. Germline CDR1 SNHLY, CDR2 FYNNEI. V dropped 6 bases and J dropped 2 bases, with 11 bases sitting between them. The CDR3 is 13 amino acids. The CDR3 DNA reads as TGTGCCAGCAGCTCTGACTCAACCTACGAGCAGTACTTC. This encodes CASSSDSTYEQYF.

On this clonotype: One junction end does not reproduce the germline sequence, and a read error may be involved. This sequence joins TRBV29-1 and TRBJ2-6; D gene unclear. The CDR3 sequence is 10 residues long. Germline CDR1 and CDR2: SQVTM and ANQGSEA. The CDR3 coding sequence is TGCAGCGCCCGTTGGGGTGCCCTAGCTTTC. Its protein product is CSARWGALAF.

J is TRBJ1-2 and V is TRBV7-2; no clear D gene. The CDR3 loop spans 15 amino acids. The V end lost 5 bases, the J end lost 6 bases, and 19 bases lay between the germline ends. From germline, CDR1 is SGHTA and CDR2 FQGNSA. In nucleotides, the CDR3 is TGTGCCAGCAGCCCGCGGGCGGGGTCTGGGAATGGCTACACCTTC. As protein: CASSPRAGSGNGYTF.

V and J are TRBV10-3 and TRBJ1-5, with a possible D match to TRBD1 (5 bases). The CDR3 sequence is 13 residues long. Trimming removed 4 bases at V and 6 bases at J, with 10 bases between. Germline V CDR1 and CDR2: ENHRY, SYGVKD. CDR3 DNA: TGTGCCATCAGTGGAGGGGAAGGTCAGCCCCAGCATTTT. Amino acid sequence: CAISGGEGQPQHF.

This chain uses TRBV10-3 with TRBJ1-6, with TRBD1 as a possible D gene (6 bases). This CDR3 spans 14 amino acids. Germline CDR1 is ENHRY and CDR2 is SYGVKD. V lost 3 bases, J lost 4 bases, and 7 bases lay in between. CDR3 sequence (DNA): TGTGCCATCAGTGACACAGGGTATAATTCACCCCTCCACTTT. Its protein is CAISDTGYNSPLHF.

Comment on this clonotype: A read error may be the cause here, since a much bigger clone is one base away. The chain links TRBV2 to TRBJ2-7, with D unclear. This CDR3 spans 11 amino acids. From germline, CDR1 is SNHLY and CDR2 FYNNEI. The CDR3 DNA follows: TGTGCCGGCAGCCAAGATGTAGAGCAGTACTTC. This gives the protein CAGSQDVEQYF.

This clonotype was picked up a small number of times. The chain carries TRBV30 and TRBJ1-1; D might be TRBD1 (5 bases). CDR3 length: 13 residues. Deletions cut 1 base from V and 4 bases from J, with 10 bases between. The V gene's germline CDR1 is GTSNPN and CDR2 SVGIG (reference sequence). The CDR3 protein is CAWSGRGGTEAFF. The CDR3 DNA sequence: TGTGCCTGGAGTGGCCGGGGGGGCACTGAAGCTTTCTTT.

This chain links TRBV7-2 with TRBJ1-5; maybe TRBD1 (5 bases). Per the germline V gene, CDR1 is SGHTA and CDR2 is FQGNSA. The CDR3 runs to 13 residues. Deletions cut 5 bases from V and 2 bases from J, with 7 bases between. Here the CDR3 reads CASSQQGNQPQHF. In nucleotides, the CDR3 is TGTGCCAGCAGCCAACAGGGCAATCAGCCCCAGCATTTT.

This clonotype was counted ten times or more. The CDR3 region is CSARVDVTNQPQHF. The CDR3 DNA follows: TGCAGTGCTAGAGTAGACGTAACCAATCAGCCCCAGCATTTT. V is TRBV20-1 and J is TRBJ1-5; the D is unclear. Trimming removed 1 base from V and 3 bases from J, with 10 bases in between. Germline assignment: CDR1 DFQATT and CDR2 SNEGSKA (reference sequence). The CDR3 consists of 14 residues.

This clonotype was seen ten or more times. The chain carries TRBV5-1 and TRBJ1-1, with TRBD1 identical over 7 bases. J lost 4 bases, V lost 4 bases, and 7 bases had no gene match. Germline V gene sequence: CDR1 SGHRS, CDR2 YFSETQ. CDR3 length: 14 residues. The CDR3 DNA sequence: TGCGCCAGCAGCCGGACAGGTTTATTCACTGAAGCTTTCTTT. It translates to CASSRTGLFTEAFF.

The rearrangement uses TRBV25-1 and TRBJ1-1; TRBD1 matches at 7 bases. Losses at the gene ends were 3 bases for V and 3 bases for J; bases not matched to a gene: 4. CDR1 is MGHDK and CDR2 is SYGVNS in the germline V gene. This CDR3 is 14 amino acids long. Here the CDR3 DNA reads TGTGCCAGCAGTGATCCGACAGGGCACACTGAAGCTTTCTTT. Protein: CASSDPTGHTEAFF. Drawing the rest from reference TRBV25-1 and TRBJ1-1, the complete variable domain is EADIYQTPRYLVIGTGKKITLECSQTMGHDKMYWYQQDPGMELHLIHYSYGVNSTEKGDLSSESTVSRIRTEHFPLTLESARPSHTSQYLCASSDPTGHTEAFFGQGTRLTVV.

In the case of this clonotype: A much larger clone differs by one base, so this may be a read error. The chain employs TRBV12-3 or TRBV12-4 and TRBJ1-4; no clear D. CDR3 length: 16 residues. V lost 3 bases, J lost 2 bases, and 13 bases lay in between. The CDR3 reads CASSFVRRATNEKLFF. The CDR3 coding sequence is TGTGCCAGCAGTTTCGTGAGAAGGGCGACTAATGAAAAACTGTTTTTT.